Shown below are 14 T cell receptor beta chains from a single sample sequenced in a study of blood T cell repertoires in COVID-19 (dated by TCRdb to the early 2020s). Library construction relied on the immunoSEQ multiplex PCR assay. TCRdb's version of the immuneACCESS table is confined to in-frame rearrangements and falls short of the full clone set. An unresolved V gene accounts for under half of the shortfall where checked; the remainder is of unknown origin. The sample profile shows around 260,000 clones; over 75% of them were found once. The ten largest make up roughly 0.94% of the sample. Sequences were obtained from peripheral blood. These receptors were collected from a human donor with COVID-19, enrolled during active disease. The donor label of this sample is uncertain.

The chain links TRBV4-3 to TRBJ2-7, with TRBD1 as a possible D gene (6 bases). Germline V gene data show CDR1 as LGHNA and CDR2 as YSLEER. The V end was cut by 0 bases, the J end by 1 base, with 13 bases between. This CDR3 is 16 amino acids long. In DNA, the CDR3 is TGCGCCAGCAGCCAAGATATGGCAGGGGTGTCCTACGAGCAGTACTTC. Translated, it gives CASSQDMAGVSYEQYF.

The chain recombines TRBV30 with TRBJ1-6; D perhaps matches TRBD1 (5 bases). V was trimmed by 0 bases and J by 4 bases, leaving 13 bases between them. Germline V gives CDR1 GTSNPN, CDR2 SVGIG (reference sequence). The CDR3 is 16 amino acids. The CDR3 region is CAWSVEGTGYNSPLHF. The DNA for the CDR3 is TGTGCCTGGAGTGTGGAGGGAACAGGATATAATTCACCCCTCCACTTT.

The J gene is TRBJ1-2, the V gene TRBV30; D is unresolved. V shed 2 bases and J shed 5 bases, with 18 bases lying between them. This CDR3 comprises 15 residues. Germline V gene sequence: CDR1 GTSNPN, CDR2 SVGIG (reference sequence). The CDR3: CAWSPTSQNRYGYTF. CDR3 nucleotides: TGTGCCTGGAGTCCCACCTCTCAAAACAGATATGGCTACACCTTC.

The rearrangement links TRBV19 to TRBJ2-7, with a tentative D call TRBD1 (5 bases). Germline V lookup: CDR1 LNHDA, CDR2 SQIVND (reference sequence). This CDR3 has 13 residues. Trimming took off 3 bases at V and 1 base at J, with 7 bases between the two ends. The CDR3 nucleotides read TGTGCCAGTAGTATGACAGATTCCTACGAGCAGTACTTC. It yields the protein CASSMTDSYEQYF.

Remarks on this clone: The sample has other DNA sequences that encode this CDR3 too. The gene calls are TRBV28 and TRBJ1-4, with D perhaps TRBD1 (6 bases). The germline V and J ends were trimmed by 5 bases and 5 bases, with 12 bases remaining between them. This CDR3 is built from 14 residues. The germline V gene has CDR1 MDHEN and CDR2 SYDVKM. The CDR3 bases are TGTGCCAGCAGTCTCGAGGGGGGGAATGAAAAACTGTTTTTT. Its protein product is CASSLEGGNEKLFF.

This CDR3 reads CAWSVGGDGRTEAFF. The CDR3 DNA reads as TGTGCCTGGAGTGTGGGGGGGGACGGACGCACTGAAGCTTTCTTT. The chain couples TRBV30 to TRBJ1-1, with TRBD1 as a possible D gene (5 bases). Germline CDR1 is GTSNPN and CDR2 is SVGIG (reference sequence). The CDR3 is 15 amino acids. V was clipped by 0 bases and J by 4 bases, with 15 bases between them.

This chain uses TRBV5-1 with TRBJ1-3; D uncertain. Germline CDR1 and CDR2: SGHRS and YFSETQ. Trimming left V 0 bases short and J 1 base short, with 5 bases between. The CDR3 is 14 residues long. This CDR3 is CASSLGASGNTIYF. The CDR3 DNA sequence: TGCGCCAGCAGCTTGGGAGCATCTGGAAACACCATATATTTT. The variable domain in full, completed from reference TRBV5-1 and TRBJ1-3, reads KAGVTQTPRYLIKTRGQQVTLSCSPISGHRSVSWYQQTPGQGLQFLFEYFSETQRNKGNFPGRFSGRQFSNSRSEMNVSTLELGDSALYLCASSLGASGNTIYFGEGSWLTVV.

The genes are TRBV3-1 (or the pseudogene TRBV3-2) and TRBJ2-3; possible D gene TRBD2, 5 bases. The CDR3 runs to 17 residues. Germline CDR1 reads LGHDT; CDR2 reads YNNKEL (reference sequence). Trimming stripped 0 bases from V and 0 bases from J, with 13 bases between. CDR3 coding DNA: TGTGCCAGCAGCCAAGAAGGGCGGGTACGAAGCACAGATACGCAGTATTTT. Translation: CASSQEGRVRSTDTQYF.

CDR3 nucleotide sequence: TGCGCCAGCAGCTTGTCGGTGGTTGCGAATGAAAAACTGTTTTTT. It specifies CASSLSVVANEKLFF. This chain uses TRBV5-1 with TRBJ1-4; no clear D gene. This CDR3 is built from 15 residues. Trimming pared 1 base from V and 5 bases from J, leaving 12 bases between. The germline V gene encodes CDR1 SGHRS and CDR2 YFSETQ.

The chain combines TRBV27 with TRBJ1-2; D not resolved. V dropped 4 bases and J dropped 0 bases, with 6 bases sitting between them. Per the germline V gene, CDR1 is MNHEY and CDR2 is SMNVEV (reference sequence). CDR3 length: 13 amino acids. This CDR3 reads CASSSAANYGYTF. DNA of the CDR3: TGTGCCAGCAGTTCCGCGGCTAACTATGGCTACACCTTC.

This rearrangement joins TRBV5-4 to TRBJ1-2, with 12 bases fitting TRBD1. V was clipped by 0 bases and J by 2 bases; unmatched bases: 2. The germline CDR1 and CDR2 sequences are SGHNT and YYREEE (reference sequence). The CDR3 runs 16 residues. The CDR3 nucleotides are TGTGCCAGCAGCTTGGGGGGACAGGGGGCAAACTATGGCTACACCTTC. Encoded protein: CASSLGGQGANYGYTF.

The V gene is TRBV18, the J gene TRBJ1-1; no clear D. Trimming took 6 bases from V and 1 from J, leaving 12 bases between them. The CDR3 sequence is 14 residues long. Germline V gene lookup returns CDR1 KGHSH and CDR2 LQKENI. The CDR3 here is CASSLQHSNTEAFF. Here the CDR3 DNA reads TGTGCCAGCTCGCTGCAACATTCGAACACTGAAGCTTTCTTT.

This clone appeared a single time. V usage is TRBV5-1 and J usage is TRBJ1-5; TRBD1 agrees at 7 bases. Per germline, CDR1 SGHRS and CDR2 YFSETQ. The CDR3 has 14 amino acids. The ends lost 0 bases at V and 5 bases at J; junction bases unmatched: 2. The DNA for the CDR3 is TGCGCCAGCAGCTTGGGACAGGGAGATCAGCCCCAGCATTTT. Its translation: CASSLGQGDQPQHF.

The CDR3 sequence is CASSLEGLAGGQETQYF. CDR3 in DNA: TGCGCCAGCAGCTTGGAGGGACTAGCGGGAGGGCAAGAGACCCAGTACTTC. The V call is TRBV5-1, the J call TRBJ2-5; 16 bases agree with TRBD2. The CDR3 has 17 residues. V shed 0 bases, J shed 2 bases, and the junction held 1 base outside the gene matches. Germline CDR1 is SGHRS and CDR2 is YFSETQ.